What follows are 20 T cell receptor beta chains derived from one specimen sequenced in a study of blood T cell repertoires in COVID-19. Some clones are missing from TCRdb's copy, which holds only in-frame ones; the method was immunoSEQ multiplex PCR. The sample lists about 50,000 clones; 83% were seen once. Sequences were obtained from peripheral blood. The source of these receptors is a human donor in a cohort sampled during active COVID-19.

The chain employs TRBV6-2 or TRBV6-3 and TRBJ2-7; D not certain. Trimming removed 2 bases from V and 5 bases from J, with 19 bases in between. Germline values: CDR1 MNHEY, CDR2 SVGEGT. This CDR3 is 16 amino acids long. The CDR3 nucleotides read TGTGCCAGCAGTTACAGTTTCCGGGTGCAGTCCCACGAGCAGTACTTC. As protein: CASSYSFRVQSHEQYF.

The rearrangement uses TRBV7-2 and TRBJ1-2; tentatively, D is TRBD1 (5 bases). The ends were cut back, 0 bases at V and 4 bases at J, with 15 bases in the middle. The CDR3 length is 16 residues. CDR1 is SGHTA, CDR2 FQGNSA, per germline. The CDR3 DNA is TGTGCCAGCAGCTTAGCTTCGTTAGTAAGGGGCTATGGCTACACCTTC. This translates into CASSLASLVRGYGYTF.

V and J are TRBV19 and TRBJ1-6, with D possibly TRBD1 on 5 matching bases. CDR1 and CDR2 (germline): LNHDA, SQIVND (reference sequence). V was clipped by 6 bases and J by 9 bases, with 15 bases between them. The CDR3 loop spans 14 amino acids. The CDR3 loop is CASRIGMGGSPLHF. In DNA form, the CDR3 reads TGTGCCAGTAGGATCGGGATGGGGGGTTCACCCCTCCACTTT.

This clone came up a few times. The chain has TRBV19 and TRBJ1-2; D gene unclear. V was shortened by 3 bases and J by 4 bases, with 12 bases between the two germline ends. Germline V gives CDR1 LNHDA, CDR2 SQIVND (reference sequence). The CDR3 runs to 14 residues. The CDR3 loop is CASSILEGPYGYTF. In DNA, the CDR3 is TGTGCCAGTAGTATTTTGGAGGGCCCCTATGGCTACACCTTC.

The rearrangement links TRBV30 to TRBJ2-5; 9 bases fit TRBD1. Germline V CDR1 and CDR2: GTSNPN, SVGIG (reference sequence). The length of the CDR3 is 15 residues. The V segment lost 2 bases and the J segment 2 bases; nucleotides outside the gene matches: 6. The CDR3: CAWSSGTGLQETQYF. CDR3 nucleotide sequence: TGTGCCTGGAGTTCCGGGACAGGGTTACAAGAGACCCAGTACTTC.

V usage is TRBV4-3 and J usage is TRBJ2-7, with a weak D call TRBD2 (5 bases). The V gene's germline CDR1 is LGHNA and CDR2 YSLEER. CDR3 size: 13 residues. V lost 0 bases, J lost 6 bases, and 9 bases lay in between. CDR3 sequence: CASSQDTDSEQYF. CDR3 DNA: TGCGCCAGCAGCCAAGATACGGACTCCGAGCAGTACTTC.

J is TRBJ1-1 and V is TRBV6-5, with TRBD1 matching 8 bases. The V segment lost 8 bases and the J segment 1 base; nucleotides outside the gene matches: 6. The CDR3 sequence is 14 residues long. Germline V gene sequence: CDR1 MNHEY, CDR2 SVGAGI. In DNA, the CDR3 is TGTGCCAGCCTACAGGGGGACGAGAACACTGAAGCTTTCTTT. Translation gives CASLQGDENTEAFF.

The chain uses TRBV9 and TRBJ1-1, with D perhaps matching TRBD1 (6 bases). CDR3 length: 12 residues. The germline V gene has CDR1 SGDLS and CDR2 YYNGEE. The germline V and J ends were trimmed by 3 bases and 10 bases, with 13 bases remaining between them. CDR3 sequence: CASSGSTGRAFF. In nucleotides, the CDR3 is TGTGCCAGCAGCGGATCTACAGGGAGAGCTTTCTTT. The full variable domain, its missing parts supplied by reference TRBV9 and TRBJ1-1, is DSGVTQTPKHLITATGQRVTLRCSPRSGDLSVYWYQQSLDQGLQFLIQYYNGEERAKGNILERFSAQQFPDLHSELNLSSLELGDSALYFCASSGSTGRAFFGQGTRLTVV.

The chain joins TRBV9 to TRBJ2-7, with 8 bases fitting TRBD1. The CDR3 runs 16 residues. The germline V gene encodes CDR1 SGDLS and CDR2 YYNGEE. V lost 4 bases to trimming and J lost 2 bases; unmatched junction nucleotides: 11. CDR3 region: CASSTHTGGTAYEQYF. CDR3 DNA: TGTGCCAGCAGCACCCACACAGGGGGGACAGCCTACGAGCAGTACTTC.

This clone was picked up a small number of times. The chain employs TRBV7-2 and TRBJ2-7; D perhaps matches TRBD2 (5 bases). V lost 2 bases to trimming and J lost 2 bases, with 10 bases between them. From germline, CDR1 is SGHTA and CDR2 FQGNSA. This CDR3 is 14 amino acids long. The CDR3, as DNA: TGTGCCAGCAGCTTAAGCGGAATCACCTACGAGCAGTACTTC. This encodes CASSLSGITYEQYF.

As DNA, the CDR3 is TGTGCCATCACCAGGACAGCTTTCACCTCTGGGGCCAACGTCCTGACTTTC. It translates to CAITRTAFTSGANVLTF. The V call is TRBV10-3, the J call TRBJ2-6; D may be TRBD1 (6 bases). Germline CDR1 and CDR2: ENHRY and SYGVKD. This CDR3 is 17 amino acids long. The V gene lost 7 bases and the J gene lost 0 bases, with 16 bases spanning the gap.

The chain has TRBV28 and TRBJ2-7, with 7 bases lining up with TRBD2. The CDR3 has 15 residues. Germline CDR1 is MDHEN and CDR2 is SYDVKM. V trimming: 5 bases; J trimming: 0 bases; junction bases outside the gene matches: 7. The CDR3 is CASSGASGSSYEQYF. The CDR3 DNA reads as TGTGCCAGCAGTGGGGCTAGCGGTAGCTCCTACGAGCAGTACTTC.

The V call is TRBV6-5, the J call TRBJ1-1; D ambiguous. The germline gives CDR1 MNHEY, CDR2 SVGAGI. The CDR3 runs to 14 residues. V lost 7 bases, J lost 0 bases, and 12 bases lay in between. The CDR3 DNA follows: TGTGCCAGCACCCTGGGAGGGATGAACACTGAAGCTTTCTTT. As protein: CASTLGGMNTEAFF.

CDR3 DNA sequence: TGTGCCAGTAGTTCAGCGAGGGGGACAAACTCCTACGAGCAGTACTTC. This translates into CASSSARGTNSYEQYF. This chain joins TRBV19 and TRBJ2-7, with D maybe TRBD1 (6 bases). Germline CDR1 reads LNHDA; CDR2 reads SQIVND (reference sequence). The CDR3 covers 16 residues. With 5 bases removed from V and 0 bases from J, the gap between germline ends came to 17 bases.

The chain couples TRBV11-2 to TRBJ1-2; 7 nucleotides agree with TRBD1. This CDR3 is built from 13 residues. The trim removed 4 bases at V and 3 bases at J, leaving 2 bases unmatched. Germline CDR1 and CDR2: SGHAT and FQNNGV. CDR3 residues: CASSSGTDYGYTF. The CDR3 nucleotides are TGTGCCAGCAGCTCCGGGACAGACTATGGCTACACCTTC.

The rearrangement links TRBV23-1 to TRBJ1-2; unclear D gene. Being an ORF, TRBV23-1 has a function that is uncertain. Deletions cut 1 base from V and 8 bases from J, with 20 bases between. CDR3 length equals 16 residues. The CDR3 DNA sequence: TGCGCCAGCAGTCAATTTATACCCCGGCCATTCAGGGGCTACACCTTC. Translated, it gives CASSQFIPRPFRGYTF.

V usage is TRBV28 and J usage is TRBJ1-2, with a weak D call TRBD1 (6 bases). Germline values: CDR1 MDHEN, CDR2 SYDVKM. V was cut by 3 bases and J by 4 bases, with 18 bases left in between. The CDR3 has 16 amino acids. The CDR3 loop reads CASSFAGAPAGYGYTF. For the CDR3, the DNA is TGTGCCAGCAGTTTCGCAGGGGCCCCAGCCGGCTATGGCTACACCTTC.

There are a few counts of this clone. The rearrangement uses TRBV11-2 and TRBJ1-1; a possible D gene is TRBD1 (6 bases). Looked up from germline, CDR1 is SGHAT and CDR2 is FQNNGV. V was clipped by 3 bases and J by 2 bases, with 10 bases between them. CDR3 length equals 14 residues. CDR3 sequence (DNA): TGTGCCAGCAGCTTCAACAGGGTCAACACTGAAGCTTTCTTT. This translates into CASSFNRVNTEAFF.

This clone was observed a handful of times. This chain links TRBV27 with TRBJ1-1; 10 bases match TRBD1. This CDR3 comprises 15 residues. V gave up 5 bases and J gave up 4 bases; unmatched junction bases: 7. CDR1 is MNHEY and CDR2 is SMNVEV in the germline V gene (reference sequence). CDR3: CASSPYRDRGTEAFF. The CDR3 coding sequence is TGTGCCAGCAGTCCGTACCGGGACAGGGGCACTGAAGCTTTCTTT.

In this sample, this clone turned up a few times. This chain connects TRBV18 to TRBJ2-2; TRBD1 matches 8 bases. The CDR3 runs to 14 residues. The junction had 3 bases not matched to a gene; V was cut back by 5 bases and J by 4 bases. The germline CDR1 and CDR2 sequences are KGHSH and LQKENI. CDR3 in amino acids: CASSWGTGTGELFF. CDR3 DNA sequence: TGTGCCAGCTCATGGGGGACAGGCACCGGGGAGCTGTTTTTT.